This TCR beta chain was obtained from a study of blood T cells in healthy people across ages. This clonotype was seen a handful of times. The antigen is undetermined. Study results and limitations: There was no known CMV status for donors, so expanded clonotype changes were possibly confounded.

The authors ran a second PCR of about 7 to 11 cycles using a sample-barcoded 5' primer and a J-beta primer mix. Each cDNA molecule carried a tag from a template-switch adaptor that contained 12 random nucleotides. MiXCR was run by TCRdb on the 5' RACE reads, yielding one entry per CDR3 protein. Of 800,000 to 950,000 distinct CDR3 sequences in the sample, 35% to 40% are singletons; the top ten hold 10% to 15%. Trimming pared 0 bases from V and 4 bases from J, leaving 9 bases between. Germline CDR1 and CDR2: MRHNA and SNTAGT. The CDR3 runs to 15 residues. Total RNA extracted from each sample amounted to at least 6 micrograms.

The source of this sequence is a man between 18 and 29 years old in good health. The chain has TRBV6-4 and TRBJ2-2, with D perhaps being TRBD1 or TRBD2 (6 bases each). Sequenced input: blood. The CDR3 region is CASSDSGGSTGELFF. In DNA, the CDR3 is TGTGCCAGCAGTGACTCCGGGGGCTCCACCGGGGAGCTGTTTTTT.